Listed here is a single T cell receptor beta chain. Its specific antigen is unknown. Base quality data are lacking; no much larger clone is found one base away. CDR1 and CDR2 are read off the germline V gene as SQVTM and ANQGSEA. Reading from cysteine to phenylalanine, the CDR3 counts 12 amino acids. Only the CDR3 part of the read is kept: 36 bases, read in frame from the first base. Trimming removed 6 bases from V and 2 bases from J; the gene matches leave 3 bases unexplained. The source of the sample is a study of blood T cell repertoires in COVID-19 (dated by TCRdb to 2018 to 2021). For context, the study as a whole: Samples from collaborators originated in the United States, Italy and Spain and spanned both the acute and convalescent phases of COVID-19. The prospective study material was composed of cDNA or gDNA derived from T cells, B-cell-depleted T cells, or PBMCs. Subjects who had been exposed to COVID-19, were actively infected with it, or had recovered from it provided the deeply sampled blood TCRbeta repertoires that made up the dataset. A freely available public database, intended as a resource for researchers studying the immune response to SARS-CoV-2, is where the repertoires were released. Samples came from the ongoing ImmuneRACE study (first 160 participants) plus 1,254 subjects from 6 global collaborators. Nearly every sample came with metadata listing a de-identified subject ID, COVID-19 status, age in years and sex. Where HLA class I and class II types were available, the types were taken from metadata supplied by the sample provider, not from assay-based typing.

Each collaborating institution followed its own protocols to collect whole blood in K2EDTA tubes. For TCRbeta analysis, collaborator samples were shipped as frozen whole blood, as isolated PBMCs, or as DNA extracted from either sample type. The immunoSEQ Assay, a bias-controlled multiplex PCR, was used to amplify TCRbeta CDR3 regions from genomic DNA. The authors processed their data as follows. The number of nucleated cells in each sample was estimated by amplification of reference gene primers within the assay. Sequence reads were collapsed and filtered to measure the absolute abundance of every unique TCRbeta CDR3 rearrangement. Productive Simpson clonality was computed per sample as the square root of Simpson's diversity index over productive rearrangements. As stored in TCRdb, this immuneACCESS dataset retains in-frame rearrangements with V and J assigned. A fraction of the clones does not appear; measured against another copy, unresolved V genes explain less than half of the discrepancy, and the remainder lacks a known reason. The V and J calls and clone size are taken from that table; D and trimming were inferred from the DNA. The sample data list about 260,000 clones, and approximately 87% of these were observed just once. Clones ranked in the top ten supply around 9.2% of the sample.

What the authors observed across the whole study: The quantity of clinical and demographic metadata differed by source and by participant and was supplied without curation.

Recombination joined TRBV29-1 with TRBJ1-1; the central 7 bases match TRBD1. The receptor was derived from a human donor in a cohort sampled during active COVID-19. Source material: peripheral blood. The CDR3 corresponds to CSVHRGNTEAFF. The sequenced DNA is TGCAGCGTGCACAGGGGTAACACTGAAGCTTTCTTT.